This TCR beta chain was identified during a study of shared clonotypes between healthy human individuals. This clone was seen just once. Each of the donors was a healthy adult who was HIV-negative and had not had a recent acute infection or vaccination. The repertoire was sequenced with immunoSEQ multiplex PCR; TCRdb's copy has only in-frame clones and lacks some. This sample yields some 2,000,000 clones, of which 90% to 96% are seen a single time; approximately 0.13% belongs to the top ten. This CDR3 comprises 14 residues. V gave up 3 bases and J gave up 7 bases; unmatched junction bases: 9. Germline assignment: CDR1 LNHDA and CDR2 SQIVND (reference sequence).

The material sequenced was naive CD4+ T cells sorted from blood. Subset defined: CD45RA+ positively selected. This TCR was recovered from a man aged 18 to 30 in good health. The V and J genes are TRBV19 and TRBJ2-7, with 7 bases aligning to TRBD2. CDR3 nucleotide sequence: TGTGCCAGTAGTATGGGAGGGCCGTCGAAAGAGCAGTACTTC. This encodes CASSMGGPSKEQYF.